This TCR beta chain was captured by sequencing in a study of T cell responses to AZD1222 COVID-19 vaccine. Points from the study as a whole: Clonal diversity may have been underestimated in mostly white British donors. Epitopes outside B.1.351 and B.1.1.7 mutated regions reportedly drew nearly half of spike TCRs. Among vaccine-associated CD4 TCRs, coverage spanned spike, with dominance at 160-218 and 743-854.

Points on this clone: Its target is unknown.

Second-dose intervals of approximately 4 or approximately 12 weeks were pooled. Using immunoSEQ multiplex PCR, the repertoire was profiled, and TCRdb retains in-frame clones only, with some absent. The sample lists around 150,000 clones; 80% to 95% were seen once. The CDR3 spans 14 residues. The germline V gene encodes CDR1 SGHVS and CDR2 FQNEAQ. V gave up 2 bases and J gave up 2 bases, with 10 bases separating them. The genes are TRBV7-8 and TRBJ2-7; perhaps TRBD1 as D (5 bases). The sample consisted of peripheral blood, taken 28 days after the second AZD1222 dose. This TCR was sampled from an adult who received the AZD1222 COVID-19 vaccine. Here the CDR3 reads CASSLPTDTYEQYF. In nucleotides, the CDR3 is TGTGCCAGCAGCTTACCGACAGACACCTACGAGCAGTACTTC.